The 17 T cell receptor beta chains reported below all come from one sample, sequenced in a study of PD-L1 blockade in urothelial cancer (dated by TCRdb to about 2017). Interpreted using the paper, the time point label stands for: pretreatment peripheral blood. Receptors were amplified or captured by the immunoSEQ multiplex PCR assay. The immuneACCESS repertoire file appears here via TCRdb, limited to in-frame rearrangements. These files lack a portion of the clones; in checked studies, under half of the deficit traces to unresolved V genes, and the cause of the others is not known. Across this sample there are about 74,000 clones, with roughly 88% seen only once. Of the sample, 4.5% falls within the top ten clones. The source material was PBMCs, sampled around atezolizumab (anti-PD-L1) treatment. These receptors all come from a man in his 70s with urothelial cancer.

Only one count was recorded for this clone. The chain carries TRBV14 and TRBJ2-1, with TRBD2 matching 14 bases. Losses at the gene ends were 0 bases for V and 4 bases for J; bases not matched to a gene: 5. The CDR3 totals 18 residues. Germline V lookup: CDR1 SGHDN, CDR2 FVKESK. CDR3 amino acids: CASSQDRLAGGGYNEQFF. The CDR3 DNA sequence: TGTGCCAGCAGCCAAGATCGACTAGCGGGAGGGGGTTACAATGAGCAGTTCTTC.

The gene calls are TRBV5-1 and TRBJ2-2; the D gene is possibly TRBD1 (6 bases). Germline V gene data show CDR1 as SGHRS and CDR2 as YFSETQ. Trimming removed 5 bases from V and 4 bases from J, with 21 bases in between. The CDR3 totals 17 residues. The CDR3 reads CASSLTGFPSSTGELFF. The CDR3 DNA reads TGCGCCAGCAGTTTGACAGGTTTCCCGAGTAGCACCGGGGAGCTGTTTTTT. The whole variable domain, filled in from reference TRBV5-1 and TRBJ2-2, reads KAGVTQTPRYLIKTRGQQVTLSCSPISGHRSVSWYQQTPGQGLQFLFEYFSETQRNKGNFPGRFSGRQFSNSRSEMNVSTLELGDSALYLCASSLTGFPSSTGELFFGEGSRLTVL.

The chain uses TRBV7-6 and TRBJ2-3; D may be TRBD2 (6 bases). The CDR3 covers 16 residues. Trimming took off 1 base at V and 4 bases at J, with 15 bases between the two ends. CDR1 and CDR2 from the germline V gene are SGHVS and FNYEAQ. The CDR3 protein is CASSLDGLGGPDTQYF. For the CDR3, the DNA is TGTGCCAGCAGCTTAGACGGCCTCGGAGGGCCAGATACGCAGTATTTT.

The CDR3 sequence: CASSPTGAANYGYTF. The CDR3 bases are TGTGCCAGCAGTCCGACAGGGGCGGCTAACTATGGCTACACCTTC. V usage is TRBV7-9 and J usage is TRBJ1-2; 8 bases align to TRBD1. J gave up 0 bases and V 6 bases, and 6 bases lay outside the gene matches. The CDR3 length is 15 residues. CDR1 and CDR2 (germline): SEHNR, FQNEAQ (reference sequence).

This chain links TRBV7-8 with TRBJ2-3, with 7 bases fitting TRBD2. This CDR3 is built from 16 residues. CDR1 is SGHVS and CDR2 is FQNEAQ in the germline V gene. V lost 2 bases and J lost 2; bases outside the gene matches: 7. The CDR3 is CASSLSPSGNTDTQYF. CDR3 in DNA: TGTGCCAGCAGCTTATCACCTAGCGGAAACACAGATACGCAGTATTTT.

The chain couples TRBV5-4 to TRBJ2-5, with 11 bases aligning to TRBD1. CDR3 length: 16 amino acids. CDR1 is SGHNT and CDR2 is YYREEE in the germline V gene (reference sequence). V shed 4 bases and J 5 bases; nucleotides not matched to a gene: 10. CDR3 nucleotide sequence: TGTGCCAGCAGCCGAGGGGAGGACAGGGGGCTTGAGACCCAGTACTTC. It encodes CASSRGEDRGLETQYF.

This chain's CDR3 is CASSLAAGGLPQQYF. For the CDR3, the DNA is TGTGCCAGCAGTTTGGCTGCCGGGGGTCTACCCCAGCAGTACTTC. The chain couples TRBV27 to TRBJ2-7; D may be TRBD2 (6 bases). Germline values: CDR1 MNHEY, CDR2 SMNVEV (reference sequence). The CDR3 contains 15 residues. Trimming shortened V by 3 bases and J by 8 bases, and 20 bases separated the two germline ends.

In DNA, the CDR3 is TGTGCCAGCAGCACACAACTAGCGGGAGGTCGCAATGAGCAGTTCTTC. Translated: CASSTQLAGGRNEQFF. The chain has TRBV9 and TRBJ2-1; 12 bases align to TRBD2. The CDR3 runs to 16 residues. Trimming took 4 bases from V and 6 from J; bases not matched to a gene: 8. Looked up from germline, CDR1 is SGDLS and CDR2 is YYNGEE.

In its sample, this clone was seen once. The J gene is TRBJ2-3, the V gene TRBV5-1; the match to TRBD2 covers 7 bases. The ends lost 5 bases at V and 2 bases at J; junction bases unmatched: 11. CDR1 SGHRS and CDR2 YFSETQ come from the germline V gene. The CDR3 covers 16 residues. The CDR3 DNA follows: TGCGCCAGCAGGTCCGGGGCTAGCGGCCCCACAGATACGCAGTATTTT. It specifies CASRSGASGPTDTQYF. Supplemented by reference TRBV5-1 and TRBJ2-3, the full variable domain reads KAGVTQTPRYLIKTRGQQVTLSCSPISGHRSVSWYQQTPGQGLQFLFEYFSETQRNKGNFPGRFSGRQFSNSRSEMNVSTLELGDSALYLCASRSGASGPTDTQYFGPGTRLTVL.

This chain connects TRBV6-1 to TRBJ2-1; 9 bases are shared with TRBD1. V gave up 7 bases and J gave up 10 bases; unmatched junction bases: 14. From germline, CDR1 is MNHNS and CDR2 SASEGT. This CDR3 spans 15 amino acids. The CDR3 spells CASTAPGQGVFEQFF. As DNA, the CDR3 is TGTGCCAGCACTGCACCGGGACAGGGAGTCTTCGAGCAGTTCTTC.

As regards this clone: The junction departs from the called germline gene at one end, perhaps through a read error. The chain links TRBV6-1 to TRBJ2-1; TRBD2 matches at 10 bases. This CDR3 spans 14 amino acids. Per germline, CDR1 MNHNS and CDR2 SASEGT. The CDR3, as DNA: TGTGCCAGCAGGGAAGCGGGAGGGTACAATGAGCAGTTCTTC. It is translated as CASREAGGYNEQFF.

The chain is built from TRBV29-1 and TRBJ2-7, with 14 bases lining up with TRBD2. The CDR3 spans 14 residues. With 5 bases clipped from V and 5 bases from J, the junction kept 5 bases outside the gene matches. Germline assignment: CDR1 SQVTM and CDR2 ANQGSEA. In nucleotides, the CDR3 is TGCAGCGTTCGACTAGCGGGAGGGCCTAACGAGCAGTACTTC. Protein product: CSVRLAGGPNEQYF.

The chain is built from TRBV28 and TRBJ2-2; 7 bases are a match to TRBD2. This CDR3 has 15 residues. Germline CDR1 and CDR2: MDHEN and SYDVKM. V shed 6 bases and J 7 bases; nucleotides not matched to a gene: 11. The CDR3 DNA reads TGTGCCAGCAGCGATAGCGGGTCGAATATCGGGGAGCTGTTTTTT. Its translation is CASSDSGSNIGELFF.

The table lists this clone with a count of one. Compared with germline, one end of the junction differs, possibly owing to a read error. V is TRBV6-6 and J is TRBJ1-1; 7 positions agree with TRBD1. The CDR3 is 14 residues long. Germline CDR1 and CDR2: MNHNY and SVGAGI (reference sequence). The CDR3: CASSPTGKNPEAFF. DNA for the CDR3: TGTGCCAGCAGCCCGACAGGGAAGAACCCTGAAGCTTTCTTT.

Only one count was recorded for this clone. The V gene is TRBV2, the J gene TRBJ1-1; unclear D gene. Trimming stripped 1 base from V and 1 base from J, with 7 bases between. The CDR3 is 14 amino acids. Per germline, CDR1 SNHLY and CDR2 FYNNEI. DNA for the CDR3: TGTGCCAGCAGTGAAGAGGAGAGGAACACTGAAGCTTTCTTT. Translated, it gives CASSEEERNTEAFF.

The chain uses TRBV10-3 and TRBJ2-7, with TRBD1 matching over 8 bases. From germline, CDR1 is ENHRY and CDR2 SYGVKD. The CDR3 extends over 15 amino acids. V dropped 4 bases and J dropped 1; count of bases not matched to a gene: 6. CDR3 residues: CAISAGQGASYEQYF. The DNA for the CDR3 is TGTGCCATCAGTGCCGGGCAGGGGGCGTCCTACGAGCAGTACTTC.

This clone was seen a single time. V usage is TRBV7-8 and J usage is TRBJ2-7; no clear D. In germline, CDR1 is SGHVS, CDR2 FQNEAQ. V was cut by 7 bases and J by 0 bases, with 16 bases left in between. CDR3 length: 15 amino acids. The CDR3, as DNA: TGTGCCAGCACCAACCCCTCCCCGGGCTCCTACGAGCAGTACTTC. It yields the protein CASTNPSPGSYEQYF. Combining the CDR3 with reference TRBV7-8 and TRBJ2-7 gives the whole variable domain GAGVSQSPRYKVAKRGQDVALRCDPISGHVSLFWYQQALGQGPEFLTYFQNEAQLDKSGLPSDRFFAERPEGSVSTLKIQRTQQEDSAVYLCASTNPSPGSYEQYFGPGTRLTVT.